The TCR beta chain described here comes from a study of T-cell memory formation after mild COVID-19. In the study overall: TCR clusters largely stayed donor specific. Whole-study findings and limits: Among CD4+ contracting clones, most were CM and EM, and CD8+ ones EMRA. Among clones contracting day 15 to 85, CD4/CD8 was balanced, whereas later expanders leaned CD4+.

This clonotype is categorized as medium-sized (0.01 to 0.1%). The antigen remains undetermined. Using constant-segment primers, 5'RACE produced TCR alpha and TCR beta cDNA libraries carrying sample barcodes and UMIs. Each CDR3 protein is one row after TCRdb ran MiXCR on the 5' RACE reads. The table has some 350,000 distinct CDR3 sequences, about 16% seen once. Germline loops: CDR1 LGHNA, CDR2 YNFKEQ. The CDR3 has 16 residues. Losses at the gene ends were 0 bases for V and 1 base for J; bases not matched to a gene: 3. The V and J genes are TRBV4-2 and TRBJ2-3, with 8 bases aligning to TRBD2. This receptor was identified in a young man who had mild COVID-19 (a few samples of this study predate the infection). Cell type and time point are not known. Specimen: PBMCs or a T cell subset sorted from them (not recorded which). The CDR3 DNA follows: TGTGCCAGCAGCCAAGATCGAGCGGGGGGCACAGATACGCAGTATTTT. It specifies CASSQDRAGGTDTQYF.